A selection of T cell receptor beta chains follows, all from one sample in a study of yellow fever vaccine responses in identical twins. One entry per CDR3 protein results from TCRdb running MiXCR on the RT-PCR reads. The sample has 2,500 or so distinct CDR3 sequences, roughly nine tenths seen once; the top ten hold roughly 4.5%. The material sequenced was T cells from blood (PBMCs), unsorted or a sorted subset (not recorded which), taken before or after yellow fever vaccination (not recorded which). The origin of the receptors is a woman aged 18-29 years who received the yellow fever vaccine. The CDR3 runs from the conserved cysteine through the conserved F or W. The order of the fields is clone size, V gene, D gene, J gene, CDR3 DNA, CDR3 protein. A D gene is named only where the DNA matches it firmly. Rows give clone size only sometimes, using once, few, many, or a class for an expanded clone.

-,TRBV4-1,TRBD2,TRBJ2-1,TGCGCCAGCAGCCAAGCCTGGACGGGGGGTGAGCAGTTCTTC,CASSQAWTGGEQFF
-,TRBV11-1,TRBD1,TRBJ2-7,TGTGCCAGCAGTTTACGCTGGGACAGCTACTACGAGCAGTACTTC,CASSLRWDSYYEQYF
once,TRBV11-1,-,TRBJ2-3,TGTGCCAGCAGCTACGGCCCTTCTAGCACAGATACGCAGTATTTT,CASSYGPSSTDTQYF
-,TRBV7-6,TRBD1,TRBJ2-7,TGTGCCAGCAGCTTTAACAGGGGTGCCTACGAGCAGTACTTC,CASSFNRGAYEQYF
once,TRBV4-1,-,TRBJ1-2,TGCGCCAGCAGCCCAACGGCCCCGGGGGACGTCTATGGCTACACCTTC,CASSPTAPGDVYGYTF
-,TRBV11-3,TRBD1,TRBJ2-1,TGTGCCAGCAGCTTACTGAGATCAGGGGGATCCTCCTACAATGAGCAGTTCTTC,CASSLLRSGGSSYNEQFF
-,TRBV27,TRBD1,TRBJ2-3,TGTGCCAGCAGTCCCACACTGGGACAGGCCACAGATACGCAGTATTTT,CASSPTLGQATDTQYF
-,TRBV10-1,-,TRBJ2-7,TGCGCCACCAGTCCCGGGACCAGCCCGTGGGAGCAGTACTTC,CATSPGTSPWEQYF
-,TRBV5-1,-,TRBJ1-5,TGCGCCAGCGCAATCGATAGCAATCAGCCCCAGCATTTT,CASAIDSNQPQHF
-,TRBV10-1,TRBD2,TRBJ2-2,TGCGCCAGCAGTGGGACTAGAAAGTCCCCCGGGGAGCTGTTTTTT,CASSGTRKSPGELFF
once,TRBV21-1,-,TRBJ2-7,TGTGCCAGCAGCAGAAAGAGAGGACTGTTCGAGCAGTACTTC,CASSRKRGLFEQYF
-,TRBV10-1,-,TRBJ2-1,TGCGCCAGCAGTGAGGTAGGGCGGACGAGCTCCTACAATGAGCAGTTCTTC,CASSEVGRTSSYNEQFF
-,TRBV5-4,-,TRBJ2-7,TGTGCCAGCAGCTTGGGGAGCGAAGGGGGGAGAACTCACTTC,CASSLGSEGGRTHF
-,TRBV10-3,-,TRBJ1-2,TGTGCCATCAACGCAGGGCGGGTAGTGGGCCATGGCTACACCTTC,CAINAGRVVGHGYTF
-,TRBV4-2,-,TRBJ2-1,TGTGCCAGCAGCCAAGATGACACTCGCGATGAGCAGTTCTTC,CASSQDDTRDEQFF
-,TRBV20-1,-,TRBJ2-5,TGCAGTGCTAGAGCCCGGGAGTGGGAGACCCAGTACTTC,CSARAREWETQYF
-,TRBV11-1,TRBD2,TRBJ2-1,TGTGCCAGCAGCTTTACGACTAGCGGGACCGGGTACAATGAGCAGTTCTTC,CASSFTTSGTGYNEQFF
-,TRBV3-1,-,TRBJ2-5,TGTGCCAGCAGCCAACCGGAGACCCAGTACTTC,CASSQPETQYF
-,TRBV20-1,TRBD2,TRBJ2-1,TGCAGGGGACTAGCGGGAGGAACCTACAATGAGCAGTTCTTC,CRGLAGGTYNEQFF
-,TRBV29-1,TRBD2,TRBJ2-3,TGCAGCGGCAGCCGGGGGGGCACAGATACGCAGTATTTT,CSGSRGGTDTQYF
-,TRBV11-3,-,TRBJ2-7,TGTGCCAGCAGCTTACCCGGGACAAGTTACGAGCAGTACTTC,CASSLPGTSYEQYF
-,TRBV9,-,TRBJ2-1,TGTGCCAGCAGCCCCCGCCGAGCGGGACAAAACAATGAGCAGTTCTTC,CASSPRRAGQNNEQFF
-,TRBV18,-,TRBJ2-7,TGTGCCAGCTCACCACCAGGGGACATCTCCTACGAGCAGTACTTC,CASSPPGDISYEQYF